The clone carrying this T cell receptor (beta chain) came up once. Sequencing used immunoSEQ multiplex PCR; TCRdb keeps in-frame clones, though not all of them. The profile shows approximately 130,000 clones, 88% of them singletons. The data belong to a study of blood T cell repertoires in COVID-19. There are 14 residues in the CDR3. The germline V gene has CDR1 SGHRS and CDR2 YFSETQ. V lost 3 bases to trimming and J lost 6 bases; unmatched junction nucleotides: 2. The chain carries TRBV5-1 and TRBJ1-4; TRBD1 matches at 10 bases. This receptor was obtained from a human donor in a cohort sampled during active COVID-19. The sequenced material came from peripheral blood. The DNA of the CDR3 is TGCGCCAGCAGCTCCGGGACAGGGGATGAAAAACTGTTTTTT. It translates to CASSSGTGDEKLFF.